This TCR beta chain was recorded in a study of cytomegalovirus exposure and HLA in healthy donors. Study outcomes and limitations: In the roughly 130 validation repertoires, a later analysis found that first-cohort TCR clusters tended to co-occur. Published work reported that the classifier diagnosed cytomegalovirus status with high specificity and sensitivity. Confirmation was obtained in vitro that a few CMV-associated chains are specific for CMV antigens. TCR beta chains numbering some 150 were designated cytomegalovirus-associated.

Comment on this clone: Its specificity is unknown.

Germline lookup yields CDR1 MNHEY and CDR2 SMNVEV (reference sequence). Trimming at V came to 6 bases and at J to 6 bases, leaving 10 bases not matched to a gene. This CDR3 is built from 15 residues. Method: immunoSEQ multiplex PCR; TCRdb's copy keeps in-frame clones and lacks some. Of tens of thousands of clones in the sample, about 95% were seen once. This rearrangement joins TRBV27 to TRBJ1-4, with TRBD1 matching 7 bases. Sequencing used PBMCs. The TCR sequence derives from a woman under 30 in good health and CMV-seronegative. CDR3 coding DNA: TGTGCCAGCAGCCTCTCCCCAGGGGGACATGAAAAACTGTTTTTT. As protein: CASSLSPGGHEKLFF.